The 32 T cell receptor beta chains presented below share a single source sample, sequenced in a study of blood T cell repertoires in COVID-19 (dated by TCRdb to 2018 to 2020). Libraries were prepared through the immunoSEQ multiplex PCR assay. As stored in TCRdb, this immuneACCESS dataset retains in-frame rearrangements with V and J assigned. A fraction of the clones does not appear; measured against another copy, unresolved V genes explain less than half of the discrepancy, and the remainder lacks a known reason. In all, the sample holds 250,000 to 300,000 clones, and around 90% of those were seen once. The top ten clonotypes cover 2.3% of the sample. Sequencing was performed on PBMCs or T cells enriched from blood (not recorded which). These receptors were obtained from a woman aged 40 to 55 with acute COVID-19.

The CDR3, as DNA: TGTGCCAGCAGCTACACAGCATTGAACACTGAAGCTTTCTTT. This gives the protein CASSYTALNTEAFF. The V gene is TRBV7-9, the J gene TRBJ1-1; D gene unclear. The CDR3 runs to 14 residues. The germline V gene encodes CDR1 SEHNR and CDR2 FQNEAQ (reference sequence). V was pared by 4 bases and J by 0 bases, with 9 bases between.

In this sample, this clone turned up a few times. This sequence joins TRBV7-9 and TRBJ2-3; a weak D match, TRBD2 (6 bases). V gave up 3 bases and J gave up 8 bases, with 9 bases separating them. Germline assignment: CDR1 SEHNR and CDR2 FQNEAQ (reference sequence). This CDR3 is 12 amino acids long. CDR3 region: CASSFPLATQYF. The DNA for the CDR3 is TGTGCCAGCAGCTTCCCACTAGCTACGCAGTATTTT.

The CDR3 nucleotides read TGTGCTTGCGGAAACTCCTACGAGCAGTACTTC. Its protein product is CACGNSYEQYF. V is TRBV28 and J is TRBJ2-7; no clear D gene. CDR3 length: 11 amino acids. Germline CDR1 is MDHEN and CDR2 is SYDVKM.

The chain employs TRBV5-1 and TRBJ1-2, with TRBD1 identical over 8 bases. The V gene end was trimmed by 2 bases and the J gene end by 5 bases; junction bases not matched to a gene: 2. CDR1 is SGHRS, CDR2 YFSETQ, per germline. The CDR3 is made up of 13 amino acids. CDR3 bases: TGCGCCAGCAGCTTACAGGGGGAGTATGGCTACACCTTC. Translation gives CASSLQGEYGYTF.

The chain couples TRBV28 to TRBJ2-3; the match to TRBD2 covers 11 bases. V shed 3 bases, J shed 4 bases, and the junction held 15 bases outside the gene matches. This CDR3 is built from 19 residues. Per germline, CDR1 MDHEN and CDR2 SYDVKM. This CDR3 is CASSFDSGGANIIADTQYF. In nucleotides, the CDR3 is TGTGCCAGCAGTTTCGATAGCGGGGGGGCCAATATAATCGCAGATACGCAGTATTTT. The full variable domain, rest sourced from reference TRBV28 and TRBJ2-3, is DVKVTQSSRYLVKRTGEKVFLECVQDMDHENMFWYRQDPGLGLRLIYFSYDVKMKEKGDIPEGYSVSREKKERFSLILESASTNQTSMYLCASSFDSGGANIIADTQYFGPGTRLTVL.

There are many counts of this clone. V usage is TRBV5-5 and J usage is TRBJ1-5; unclear D gene. V lost 1 base and J lost 3, with 8 bases in between. There are 14 residues in the CDR3. The germline CDR1 and CDR2 sequences are SGHKS and YYEKEE (reference sequence). The CDR3 DNA is TGTGCCAGCAGCTTGAGTATGGCCAATCAGCCCCAGCATTTT. The encoded protein is CASSLSMANQPQHF.

The rearrangement joins TRBV6-5 to TRBJ2-5, with a weak D call TRBD1 (5 bases). V lost 5 bases and J lost 1, with 11 bases in between. CDR1 MNHEY and CDR2 SVGAGI come from the germline V gene. The CDR3 length is 14 residues. CDR3 coding DNA: TGTGCCAGCAGTAGAACAGGAGTCCAAGAGACCCAGTACTTC. This codes for CASSRTGVQETQYF.

V usage is TRBV5-6 and J usage is TRBJ2-7; 7 nucleotides agree with TRBD2. Germline V gives CDR1 SGHDT, CDR2 YYEEEE. V lost 6 bases, J lost 4 bases, and 13 bases stayed unmatched. There are 15 residues in the CDR3. CDR3 region: CASTSWGGSGYEQYF. CDR3 sequence (DNA): TGTGCCAGCACCTCCTGGGGCGGGAGTGGATACGAGCAGTACTTC.

The chain joins TRBV2 to TRBJ1-2; 11 bases agree with TRBD1. V was clipped by 6 bases and J by 7 bases; unmatched bases: 7. CDR3 length: 14 amino acids. Germline lookup yields CDR1 SNHLY and CDR2 FYNNEI. CDR3 in DNA: TGTGCCAGCAGGAGAGGACAGGGGGCTTTTGGCTACACCTTC. Translated, it gives CASRRGQGAFGYTF. Filled out from reference TRBV2 and TRBJ1-2, the complete variable domain reads EPEVTQTPSHQVTQMGQEVILRCVPISNHLYFYWYRQILGQKVEFLVSFYNNEISEKSEIFDDQFSVERPDGSNFTLKIRSTKLEDSAMYFCASRRGQGAFGYTFGSGTRLTVV.

This chain uses TRBV11-2 with TRBJ1-2, with D possibly being TRBD1 (6 bases). The CDR3 runs 15 residues. The germline CDR1 and CDR2 sequences are SGHAT and FQNNGV. V was shortened by 5 bases and J by 8 bases, with 21 bases between the two germline ends. The CDR3 DNA is TGTGCCAGCAGCCCCAGGGGTACAGGGATAGAAGGCTACACCTTC. Protein product: CASSPRGTGIEGYTF.

The chain couples TRBV30 to TRBJ2-5; 10 bases align to TRBD1. This CDR3 spans 15 amino acids. V lost 1 base and J lost 3; bases outside the gene matches: 5. The germline V gene encodes CDR1 GTSNPN and CDR2 SVGIG (reference sequence). The CDR3 coding sequence is TGTGCCTGGAGTGGCCATGGGACAGGGGAAGAGACCCAGTACTTC. Its translation: CAWSGHGTGEETQYF.

This chain connects TRBV25-1 to TRBJ1-3; no firm D call. CDR3 length equals 12 residues. The V and J ends lost 4 bases and 8 bases respectively, with 9 bases between them. The germline CDR1 and CDR2 sequences are MGHDK and SYGVNS. CDR3 sequence (DNA): TGTGCCAGCAGTGGATCCGGGGACACCATATATTTT. It translates to CASSGSGDTIYF.

The chain uses TRBV5-1 and TRBJ2-1; unclear D gene. Germline V gene lookup returns CDR1 SGHRS and CDR2 YFSETQ. CDR3 length: 15 amino acids. Trimming shortened V by 1 base and J by 0 bases, and 8 bases separated the two germline ends. This CDR3 is CASSLMTPSYNEQFF. The CDR3 coding sequence is TGCGCCAGCAGCTTGATGACACCCTCCTACAATGAGCAGTTCTTC.

The chain has TRBV3-1 (or the pseudogene TRBV3-2) and TRBJ2-1, with D perhaps matching TRBD2 (6 bases). This CDR3 has 12 residues. Germline-derived CDR1 and CDR2 are LGHDT and YNNKEL (reference sequence). Trimming cost V 6 bases and J 9 bases, with 12 bases left between them. DNA for the CDR3: TGTGCCAGCAGGAATTACGGGAGTGAGCAGTTCTTC. Its translation is CASRNYGSEQFF.

Only one count was recorded for this clone. This chain links TRBV2 with TRBJ2-1, with TRBD2 matching 8 bases. This CDR3 comprises 15 residues. The germline V gene encodes CDR1 SNHLY and CDR2 FYNNEI. The V and J ends lost 7 bases and 7 bases, in that order; junction bases with no gene match: 12. CDR3 region: CASNLIAGGGNEQFF. CDR3 DNA sequence: TGTGCCAGCAATCTTATCGCGGGAGGAGGTAATGAGCAGTTCTTC. Looking up the rest from reference TRBV2 and TRBJ2-1 gives the full variable domain: EPEVTQTPSHQVTQMGQEVILRCVPISNHLYFYWYRQILGQKVEFLVSFYNNEISEKSEIFDDQFSVERPDGSNFTLKIRSTKLEDSAMYFCASNLIAGGGNEQFFGPGTRLTVL.

This chain connects TRBV6-5 to TRBJ2-1, with TRBD1 matching 8 bases. This CDR3 spans 11 amino acids. The junction had 6 bases not matched to a gene; V was cut back by 5 bases and J by 15 bases. The germline CDR1 and CDR2 sequences are MNHEY and SVGAGI. CDR3 in amino acids: CASSNRDRWFF. CDR3 sequence (DNA): TGTGCCAGCAGTAACCGGGACAGGTGGTTCTTC.

This clone occurred once. The chain is built from TRBV28 and TRBJ1-2; D gene ambiguous. CDR3 length: 11 residues. From germline, CDR1 is MDHEN and CDR2 SYDVKM. V was clipped by 8 bases and J by 2 bases, with 6 bases between them. CDR3 loop: CASEGNYGYTF. CDR3 in DNA: TGTGCCAGCGAGGGAAACTATGGCTACACCTTC.

The V gene is TRBV29-1, the J gene TRBJ2-1, with D possibly matching TRBD1 (5 bases). Trimming took off 0 bases at V and 15 bases at J, with 18 bases between the two ends. CDR1 and CDR2 from the germline V gene are SQVTM and ANQGSEA. CDR3 size: 13 residues. The CDR3 nucleotides are TGCAGCGTTGAAGATCCCCGGCCAGGGCGGTTGTTCTTC. Translated, it gives CSVEDPRPGRLFF.

This clone was seen once. The chain carries TRBV15 and TRBJ1-2, with TRBD1 matching over 9 bases. Losses at the gene ends were 0 bases for V and 0 bases for J; bases not matched to a gene: 5. The CDR3 loop spans 17 amino acids. Germline CDR1 reads LNHNV; CDR2 reads YYDKDF (reference sequence). CDR3 protein: CATSREYTGGANYGYTF. The CDR3 bases are TGTGCCACCAGCAGAGAATATACAGGGGGCGCTAACTATGGCTACACCTTC.

The rearrangement joins TRBV27 to TRBJ1-2; D possibly corresponds to TRBD1 (6 bases). V lost 5 bases and J 2 bases, leaving 9 bases between the germline ends. CDR1 is MNHEY, CDR2 SMNVEV, per germline (reference sequence). This CDR3 comprises 13 residues. CDR3 nucleotides: TGTGCCAGCAGTCCAGGGGCCAACTATGGCTACACCTTC. This encodes CASSPGANYGYTF.

The CDR3 spells CASSQGSYSGANVLTF. CDR3 in DNA: TGCGCCAGCAGCCAAGGGAGTTACTCTGGGGCCAACGTCCTGACTTTC. The chain carries TRBV4-3 and TRBJ2-6, with no clear D. CDR3 length equals 16 residues. Looked up from germline, CDR1 is LGHNA and CDR2 is YSLEER. Deletions cut 1 base from V and 0 bases from J, with 7 bases between.

This clone occurred a few times. J is TRBJ2-7 and V is TRBV7-2; maybe TRBD2 (7 bases). Per germline, CDR1 SGHTA and CDR2 FQGNSA. The V gene lost 5 bases and the J gene lost 0 bases, with 17 bases spanning the gap. The CDR3 sequence is 16 residues long. The CDR3 bases are TGTGCCAGCAGCGTTAGGGGGAGGGCGAGCTCCTACGAGCAGTACTTC. Residues: CASSVRGRASSYEQYF.

The chain carries TRBV5-4 and TRBJ2-2, with 9 bases lining up with TRBD2. V dropped 5 bases and J dropped 5; count of bases not matched to a gene: 4. The CDR3 extends over 14 amino acids. Germline V gives CDR1 SGHNT, CDR2 YYREEE (reference sequence). The CDR3 sequence is CASSRREGTGELFF. The CDR3 DNA is TGTGCCAGCAGTAGGCGGGAGGGAACCGGGGAGCTGTTTTTT.

The chain joins TRBV24-1 to TRBJ1-5; TRBD1 matches 10 bases. CDR3 size: 17 residues. The germline V gene encodes CDR1 KGHDR and CDR2 SFDVKD. V dropped 5 bases and J dropped 0; count of bases not matched to a gene: 6. The CDR3 reads CATSAGTGVTSNQPQHF. The CDR3 DNA is TGTGCCACCAGTGCCGGGACAGGGGTGACTAGCAATCAGCCCCAGCATTTT.

This chain uses TRBV28 with TRBJ2-1; 8 positions match TRBD2. CDR1 is MDHEN and CDR2 is SYDVKM in the germline V gene. This CDR3 spans 14 amino acids. The V segment lost 8 bases and the J segment 5 bases; nucleotides outside the gene matches: 8. CDR3 protein: CASGGGLVNNEQFF. Here the CDR3 DNA reads TGTGCCAGCGGCGGGGGACTAGTTAACAATGAGCAGTTCTTC.

V gene TRBV24-1 combines with J gene TRBJ2-3; the match to TRBD2 covers 9 bases. Germline CDR1 is KGHDR and CDR2 is SFDVKD. The CDR3 extends over 15 amino acids. J was trimmed by 4 bases and V by 4 bases; bases with no gene match: 5. The CDR3 loop reads CATSENSGSSDTQYF. CDR3 nucleotides: TGTGCCACCAGTGAAAATAGCGGGAGTTCAGATACGCAGTATTTT.

The chain has TRBV28 and TRBJ1-2; D may be TRBD1 (5 bases). The germline CDR1 and CDR2 sequences are MDHEN and SYDVKM. The germline V and J ends were trimmed by 2 bases and 3 bases, with 7 bases remaining between them. This CDR3 has 13 amino acids. The CDR3, as DNA: TGTGCCAGCAGTTTAGGGGCGGACTATGGCTACACCTTC. This encodes CASSLGADYGYTF.

The chain links TRBV2 to TRBJ1-2; no clear D gene. The CDR3 loop spans 13 amino acids. Trimming took 7 bases from V and 0 from J, leaving 9 bases between them. CDR1 is SNHLY, CDR2 FYNNEI, per germline. The CDR3 DNA sequence: TGTGCCAGCATGGGCCGAGCTAACTATGGCTACACCTTC. This codes for CASMGRANYGYTF.

The DNA of the CDR3 is TGTGCCAGCAGTTTCTCAGCGGATAAACCCTTGGGTTACGAGCAGTACTTC. Translated, it gives CASSFSADKPLGYEQYF. The chain recombines TRBV28 with TRBJ2-7; D is possibly TRBD2 (5 bases). Between the trimmed V and J ends, which lost 3 bases and 4 bases, there was a span of 22 bases. This CDR3 contains 17 residues. CDR1 MDHEN and CDR2 SYDVKM come from the germline V gene.

This clone has only one observation. The chain joins TRBV7-9 to TRBJ1-6; TRBD1 aligns across 7 bases. The CDR3 covers 14 residues. Germline loops: CDR1 SEHNR, CDR2 FQNEAQ (reference sequence). V was clipped by 5 bases and J by 6 bases; unmatched bases: 4. The DNA for the CDR3 is TGTGCCAGCAGCGAGGACAGGTTTAATTCACCCCTCCACTTT. It is translated as CASSEDRFNSPLHF.

The rearrangement links TRBV6-1 to TRBJ1-2, with a possible D match to TRBD1 (5 bases). CDR1 MNHNS and CDR2 SASEGT come from the germline V gene. This CDR3 is built from 13 residues. V dropped 2 bases and J dropped 8 bases, with 12 bases sitting between them. The CDR3, as DNA: TGTGCCAGCAGTGAACCAGGGTTCGGGGGCTACACCTTC. This sequence encodes CASSEPGFGGYTF.

This clone appeared a single time. The chain combines TRBV11-1 with TRBJ2-7; possible D gene TRBD1, 6 bases. The CDR3 length is 15 residues. V lost 2 bases to trimming and J lost 0 bases, with 11 bases between them. Germline CDR1 and CDR2: SGHAT and FQDESV (reference sequence). The CDR3 DNA is TGTGCCAGCAGCTTACGACAGGTTATCTCCTACGAGCAGTACTTC. Protein product: CASSLRQVISYEQYF. Drawing the rest from reference TRBV11-1 and TRBJ2-7, the complete variable domain is EAEVAQSPRYKITEKSQAVAFWCDPISGHATLYWYRQILGQGPELLVQFQDESVVDDSQLPKDRFSAERLKGVDSTLKIQPAELGDSAMYLCASSLRQVISYEQYFGPGTRLTVT.